This TCR beta chain was sequenced during a study of beta chain features in type 1 diabetes. General study points: Patients showed naive, central memory and Treg TCRB repertoires that appeared more similar than those of healthy donors. In cDNA sequencing, cells with high TCR expression could be over-represented. A pattern of fewer insertions and more deletions at VDJ junctions was seen in type 1 diabetes patients.

As for this clone: Its specificity is not known.

Germline loops: CDR1 MGHDK, CDR2 SYGVNS. V lost 10 bases, J lost 5 bases, and 9 bases stayed unmatched. The CDR3 runs to 13 residues. Isolation of CD4+ naive, central memory, regulatory and stem cell-like memory cells was achieved by sorting via CD45RO/CCR7/CD25/CD127/CD95/CD27. Since all of the isolated RNA was reverse transcribed, expressed TCRB transcripts were what got sequenced. Profiled with immunoSEQ multiplex PCR; TCRdb holds only in-frame clones, not every one. The sample shows over 350,000 clones, approximately 16% of them seen only once. Source material: naive CD4+ T cells from blood. The sequence was collected from a young woman in good health. This rearrangement joins TRBV25-1 to TRBJ2-7; the match to TRBD1 covers 9 bases. The chain's CDR3 is CATQQGAVHEQYF. The CDR3, as DNA: TGTGCCACCCAACAGGGGGCTGTCCACGAGCAGTACTTC.